The 20 T cell receptor beta chains below were found in one sample sequenced in a study of post-analysis software for immune sequencing data. General study findings and limits: Patients carried roughly 5 TRBV segments more frequently than controls did, and TRBV5-6, TRBV5-1 and TRBV20-1 were among them.

These receptors' antigens are unknown. Unique molecular identifiers tagged the TCR beta cDNA libraries. TCRdb recomputed calls from the PCR reads with MiXCR, one row per CDR3 protein. The repertoire holds hundreds of thousands of distinct CDR3 sequences, around 40% seen once, with around 10% in the top ten. Sequenced material: blood. The source of these receptors is a girl aged 10 to 17 with multiple sclerosis.

The J gene is TRBJ2-1, the V gene TRBV6-1; D is unresolved. V lost 2 bases and J 6 bases, leaving 8 bases between the germline ends. Germline V gene sequence: CDR1 MNHNS, CDR2 SASEGT. The CDR3 extends over 13 amino acids. The DNA for the CDR3 is TGTGCCAGCAGTGAACTCACTTTCAATGAGCAGTTCTTC. Encoded protein: CASSELTFNEQFF.

The rearrangement joins TRBV7-9 to TRBJ2-1; D is perhaps TRBD2 (6 bases). The germline gives CDR1 SEHNR, CDR2 FQNEAQ (reference sequence). The CDR3 covers 16 residues. The ends were cut back, 5 bases at V and 0 bases at J, with 14 bases in the middle. CDR3 sequence: CASSPVGGISYNEQFF. For the CDR3, the DNA is TGTGCCAGCAGCCCAGTGGGCGGGATCTCCTACAATGAGCAGTTCTTC. Complete variable domain (other parts from reference TRBV7-9 and TRBJ2-1): DTGVSQNPRHKITKRGQNVTFRCDPISEHNRLYWYRQTLGQGPEFLTYFQNEAQLEKSRLLSDRFSAERPKGSFSTLEIQRTEQGDSAMYLCASSPVGGISYNEQFFGPGTRLTVL.

As DNA, the CDR3 is TGCAGTGCTAGGATGGACGGGGGCAGGCAAGATGGCTACACCTTC. Translation gives CSARMDGGRQDGYTF. This chain links TRBV20-1 with TRBJ1-2; possible D gene TRBD1, 6 bases. Germline V gene data show CDR1 as DFQATT and CDR2 as SNEGSKA (reference sequence). The CDR3 length is 15 residues. V was shortened by 3 bases and J by 6 bases, with 20 bases between the two germline ends.

This clonotype was detected a few times. The chain employs TRBV24-1 and TRBJ2-5; a possible D gene is TRBD1 (6 bases). The CDR3 extends over 14 amino acids. Germline-derived CDR1 and CDR2 are KGHDR and SFDVKD. V gave up 3 bases and J gave up 0 bases, with 7 bases separating them. CDR3 DNA sequence: TGTGCCACCAGTGATGACAGGTACCAAGAGACCCAGTACTTC. This gives the protein CATSDDRYQETQYF.

Concerning this clonotype: Likely a read error: the CDR3 ends without its conserved phenylalanine or tryptophan. This rearrangement joins TRBV6-2 or TRBV6-3 to TRBJ2-1; the match to TRBD2 covers 7 bases. Trimming cost V 6 bases and J 0 bases; bases outside gene matches: 5. CDR1 is MNHEY, CDR2 SVGEGT, per germline. The CDR3 consists of 15 residues. The CDR3 here is CASRPLASSYNEQFL. The CDR3 region has the DNA TGTGCCAGCAGACCACTAGCGAGCTCCTACAATGAGCAGTTCTTA.

This chain joins TRBV29-1 and TRBJ2-5; D may be TRBD1 (6 bases). V was trimmed by 1 base and J by 11 bases, leaving 20 bases between them. CDR3 length equals 14 residues. In germline, CDR1 is SQVTM, CDR2 ANQGSEA. CDR3 in amino acids: CSVEAGDLDNEQYF. In DNA form, the CDR3 reads TGCAGCGTTGAAGCAGGGGACCTTGACAATGAGCAGTACTTC.

In its sample, this clonotype was seen a few times. The rearrangement links TRBV20-1 to TRBJ2-7; perhaps TRBD2 as D (7 bases). Per germline, CDR1 DFQATT and CDR2 SNEGSKA (reference sequence). V lost 8 bases to trimming and J lost 6 bases, with 17 bases between them. The CDR3 sequence is 12 residues long. In DNA, the CDR3 is TGCAGTTCGTCTAGGGGGGGTCCCGAGCAGTACTTC. The encoded protein is CSSSRGGPEQYF.

The chain links TRBV6-6 to TRBJ2-1; 7 bases agree with TRBD1. The CDR3 has 14 amino acids. With V trimmed by 4 bases and J by 7 bases, 7 bases remained unmatched. Per germline, CDR1 MNHNY and CDR2 SVGAGI (reference sequence). CDR3 protein: CASSSPTGANEQFF. The CDR3 region has the DNA TGTGCCAGCAGTTCCCCAACAGGGGCGAATGAGCAGTTCTTC.

The chain is built from TRBV2 and TRBJ2-6; the D is unclear. CDR3 length: 16 amino acids. Germline loops: CDR1 SNHLY, CDR2 FYNNEI. V gave up 2 bases and J gave up 0 bases, with 8 bases separating them. In nucleotides, the CDR3 is TGTGCCAGCAGTGAACAGCACGACTCTGGGGCCAACGTCCTGACTTTC. Translation gives CASSEQHDSGANVLTF. The variable domain in full, completed from reference TRBV2 and TRBJ2-6, reads EPEVTQTPSHQVTQMGQEVILRCVPISNHLYFYWYRQILGQKVEFLVSFYNNEISEKSEIFDDQFSVERPDGSNFTLKIRSTKLEDSAMYFCASSEQHDSGANVLTFGAGSRLTVL.

This chain links TRBV7-2 with TRBJ2-1; D unclear. V was cut by 1 base and J by 6 bases, with 10 bases left in between. This CDR3 contains 14 residues. The germline gives CDR1 SGHTA, CDR2 FQGNSA. CDR3 loop: CASSLDRAGNEQFF. The DNA of the CDR3 is TGTGCCAGCAGCTTAGACAGAGCAGGCAATGAGCAGTTCTTC.

The CDR3 region has the DNA TGCGCCAGCAGATTCGGACAGGGCGGCTTAGGGGAGCAGTACTTC. This codes for CASRFGQGGLGEQYF. The V gene is TRBV5-1, the J gene TRBJ2-7; TRBD1 matches 8 bases. The CDR3 consists of 15 residues. CDR1 is SGHRS and CDR2 is YFSETQ in the germline V gene. The J segment lost 7 bases and the V segment lost 5 bases, leaving 14 bases of the junction unmatched.

This chain connects TRBV12-3 or TRBV12-4 to TRBJ1-2; 7 positions match TRBD1. The CDR3 is 15 amino acids. CDR3 sequence: CAISTGQLSNYGYTF. Here the CDR3 DNA reads TGTGCGATCTCTACGGGACAGCTATCTAACTATGGCTACACCTTC.

This clonotype came up a few times. CDR3 nucleotides: TGTGCCAGCAGTCCCTCAAATGGCAATCAGCCCCAGCATTTT. It encodes CASSPSNGNQPQHF. This chain links TRBV28 with TRBJ1-5; D gene unclear. Trimming cost V 5 bases and J 2 bases, with 10 bases left between them. Looked up from germline, CDR1 is MDHEN and CDR2 is SYDVKM. The CDR3 runs to 14 residues.

The sample holds a few counts of this clonotype. This chain connects TRBV7-8 to TRBJ2-7, with TRBD1 matching over 8 bases. The CDR3 extends over 15 amino acids. The V gene's germline CDR1 is SGHVS and CDR2 FQNEAQ. Trimming removed 5 bases from V and 0 bases from J; junction bases left unmatched: 6. The CDR3 loop is CASSPQGGPSYEQYF. The CDR3 bases are TGTGCCAGCAGCCCACAGGGGGGACCCTCCTACGAGCAGTACTTC.

This clonotype was counted only a few times. The CDR3 DNA follows: TGCGCCAGCAGCTCGGCCCCGGGCTATGGCTACACCTTC. Its protein is CASSSAPGYGYTF. V usage is TRBV4-3 and J usage is TRBJ1-2; D ambiguous. The V gene's germline CDR1 is LGHNA and CDR2 YSLEER. Trimming stripped 5 bases from V and 4 bases from J, with 11 bases between. The CDR3 sequence is 13 residues long.

The chain combines TRBV3-1 with TRBJ1-6; D is perhaps TRBD1 (5 bases). V lost 1 base and J 8 bases, leaving 9 bases between the germline ends. The CDR3 has 14 amino acids. Germline CDR1 is LGHDT and CDR2 is YNNKEL (reference sequence). CDR3 bases: TGTGCCAGCAGCCAAGTTGGCAGGGATTCACCCCTCCACTTT. Amino acids: CASSQVGRDSPLHF.

This chain uses TRBV28 with TRBJ2-4, with D possibly called TRBD1 or TRBD2 (5 bases each). The assigned J gene may be wrong: the sequence end matches TRBJ2-7 better. The CDR3 length is 16 residues. Germline V gene lookup returns CDR1 MDHEN and CDR2 SYDVKM. CDR3 region: CASSSPRGSHTYEQYF. CDR3 coding DNA: TGTGCCAGCAGTTCCCCCCGGGGCAGCCACACCTACGAGCAGTACTTC.

This clonotype was seen a handful of times. This chain connects TRBV7-6 to TRBJ2-4; D remains unclear. Germline V lookup: CDR1 SGHVS, CDR2 FNYEAQ. Trimming cost V 4 bases and J 9 bases, with 10 bases left between them. The CDR3 is made up of 12 amino acids. Written as DNA, the CDR3 is TGTGCCAGCAGCTCGGGTGGGCCCATTCAGTACTTC. It is translated as CASSSGGPIQYF. The variable domain in full, completed from reference TRBV7-6 and TRBJ2-4, reads GAGVSQSPRYKVTKRGQDVALRCDPISGHVSLYWYRQALGQGPEFLTYFNYEAQQDKSGLPNDRFSAERPEGSISTLTIQRTEQRDSAMYRCASSSGGPIQYFGAGTRLSVL.

This chain links TRBV20-1 with TRBJ2-2; D gene unclear. The CDR3 runs 15 residues. Trimming cost V 3 bases and J 1 base, with 12 bases left between them. Germline CDR1 reads DFQATT; CDR2 reads SNEGSKA (reference sequence). CDR3 DNA sequence: TGCAGTGCTAGTCCCTTGACTTGGAACACCGGGGAGCTGTTTTTT. It encodes CSASPLTWNTGELFF.

The J gene is TRBJ2-7, the V gene TRBV28; 9 nucleotides line up with TRBD1. This CDR3 has 14 amino acids. Germline V gene sequence: CDR1 MDHEN, CDR2 SYDVKM. The J segment lost 6 bases and the V segment lost 1 base, leaving 4 bases of the junction unmatched. The CDR3 DNA sequence: TGTGCCAGCAGTTTATACGACAGGGGGGGCGAGCAGTACTTC. It yields the protein CASSLYDRGGEQYF.